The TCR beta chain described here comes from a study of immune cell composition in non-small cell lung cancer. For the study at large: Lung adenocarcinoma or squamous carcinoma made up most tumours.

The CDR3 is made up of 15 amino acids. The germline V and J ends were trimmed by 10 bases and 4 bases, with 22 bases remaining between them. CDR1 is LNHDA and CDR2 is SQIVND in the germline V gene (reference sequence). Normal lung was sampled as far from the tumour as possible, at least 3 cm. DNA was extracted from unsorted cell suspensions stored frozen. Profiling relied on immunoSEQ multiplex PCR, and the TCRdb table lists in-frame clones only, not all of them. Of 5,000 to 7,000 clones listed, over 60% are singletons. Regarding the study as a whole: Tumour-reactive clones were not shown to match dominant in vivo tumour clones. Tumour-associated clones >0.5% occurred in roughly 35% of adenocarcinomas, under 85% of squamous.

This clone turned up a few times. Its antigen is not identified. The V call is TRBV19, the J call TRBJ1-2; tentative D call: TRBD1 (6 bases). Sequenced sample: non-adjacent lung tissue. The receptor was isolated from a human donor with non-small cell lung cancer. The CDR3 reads CATSGHQGRGYGYTF. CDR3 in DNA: TGTGCCACCTCTGGACACCAGGGGAGAGGCTATGGCTACACCTTC.